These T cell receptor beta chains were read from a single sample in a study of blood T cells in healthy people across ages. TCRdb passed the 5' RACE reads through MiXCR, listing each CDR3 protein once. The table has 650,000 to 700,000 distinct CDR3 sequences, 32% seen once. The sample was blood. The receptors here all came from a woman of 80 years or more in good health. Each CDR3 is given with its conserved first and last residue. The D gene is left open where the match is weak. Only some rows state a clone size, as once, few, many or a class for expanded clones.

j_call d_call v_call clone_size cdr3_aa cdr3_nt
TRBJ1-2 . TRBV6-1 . CASSEADGQNYGYTF TGTGCCAGCAGTGAAGCCGACGGACAGAACTATGGCTACACCTTC
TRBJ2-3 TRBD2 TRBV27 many CASRTSASDTQYF TGTGCCAGCAGGACTAGCGCCTCAGATACGCAGTATTTT
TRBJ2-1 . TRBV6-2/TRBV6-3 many CASSYAGSYNEQFF TGTGCCAGCAGTTACGCGGGGTCCTACAATGAGCAGTTCTTC
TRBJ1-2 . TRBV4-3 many CASSHDPPPRLYGYTF TGCGCCAGCAGCCACGACCCTCCTCCACGATTATATGGCTACACCTTC
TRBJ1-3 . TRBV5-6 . CASSLGGTLVSGNTIYF TGTGCCAGCAGCTTGGGCGGGACCCTCGTCTCTGGAAACACCATATATTTT
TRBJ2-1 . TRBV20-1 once CSAKEGVNNEQFF TGCAGTGCTAAGGAGGGAGTTAACAATGAGCAGTTCTTC
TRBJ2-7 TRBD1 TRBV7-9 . CACSPGQGPHEQYF TGTGCCTGCAGCCCGGGACAGGGTCCCCACGAGCAGTACTTC
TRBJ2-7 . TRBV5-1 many CASSLAGATYEQYF TGCGCCAGCAGCTTGGCCGGGGCTACCTACGAGCAGTACTTC
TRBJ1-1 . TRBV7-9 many CASSLEPLRPVRSGTEAFF TGTGCCAGCAGCTTAGAGCCCCTCCGACCCGTACGGTCAGGCACTGAAGCTTTCTTT
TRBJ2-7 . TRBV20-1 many CSASPGIEQYF TGCAGTGCTAGCCCGGGGATCGAGCAGTACTTC
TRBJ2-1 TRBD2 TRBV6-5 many CASSQREGNEQFF TGTGCCAGCAGTCAGCGGGAAGGGAATGAGCAGTTCTTC
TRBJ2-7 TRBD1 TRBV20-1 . CSARSGTGVGEQYF TGCAGTGCTAGGTCCGGGACAGGGGTGGGCGAGCAGTACTTC
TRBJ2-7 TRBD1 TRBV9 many CASSVDRGAYEQYF TGTGCCAGCAGCGTAGACAGGGGCGCCTACGAGCAGTACTTC
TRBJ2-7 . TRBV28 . CASSAPRTPLSYEQYF TGTGCCAGCAGTGCCCCCCGGACGCCACTATCCTACGAGCAGTACTTC
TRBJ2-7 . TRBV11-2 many CASSLGGRSEQYF TGTGCCAGCAGCTTGGGCGGACGTAGCGAGCAGTACTTC
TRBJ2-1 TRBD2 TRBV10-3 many CAITSGGPRNLYNEQFF TGTGCCATCACTAGCGGGGGGCCTCGGAACCTCTACAATGAGCAGTTCTTC
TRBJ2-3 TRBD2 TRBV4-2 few CASSQGLAGGLSTDTQYF TGTGCCAGCAGCCAAGGACTAGCGGGGGGCCTTAGCACAGATACGCAGTATTTT
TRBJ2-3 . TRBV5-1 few CAGSFTDTQYF TGCGCCGGCAGTTTTACAGATACGCAGTATTTT
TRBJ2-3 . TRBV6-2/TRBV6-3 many CASSYQGGTVNPDTQYF TGTGCCAGCAGTTACCAGGGTGGGACCGTAAACCCAGATACGCAGTATTTT
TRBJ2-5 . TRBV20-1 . CSARSDLKETQYF TGCAGTGCTAGATCGGACCTTAAAGAGACCCAGTACTTC
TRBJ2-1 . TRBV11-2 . CASSLVSMREQFF TGTGCCAGCAGCTTAGTGTCGATGCGAGAGCAGTTCTTC
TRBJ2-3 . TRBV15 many CATSRVGSQSDTQYF TGTGCCACCAGCAGAGTAGGGAGCCAAAGTGATACGCAGTATTTT
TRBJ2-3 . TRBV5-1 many CASSDGQTTTDTQYF TGCGCCAGCAGCGACGGACAAACGACAACAGATACGCAGTATTTT
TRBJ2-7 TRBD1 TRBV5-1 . CASSAQQGAIDEQYF TGCGCCAGCAGCGCACAGCAGGGGGCAATAGACGAGCAGTACTTC
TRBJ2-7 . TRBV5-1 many CASSPDSIEQYF TGCGCCAGCAGCCCGGACAGCATCGAGCAGTACTTC
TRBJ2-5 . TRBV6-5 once CASSYRTPGVQETQYF TGTGCCAGCAGTTACCGTACACCTGGCGTCCAAGAGACCCAGTACTTC
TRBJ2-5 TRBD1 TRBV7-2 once CASSPDRGVHGQDF TGTGCTAGCAGCCCGGACAGGGGAGTCCACGGGCAGGACTTC
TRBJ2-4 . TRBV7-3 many CASSSSGVGQNIQYF TGTGCCAGCTCATCCTCAGGAGTAGGGCAAAACATTCAGTACTTC
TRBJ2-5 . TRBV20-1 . CSERGRSGETQYF TGCAGTGAAAGGGGGAGGTCCGGAGAGACCCAGTACTTC
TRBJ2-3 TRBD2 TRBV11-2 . CASSLAGLVTDTQYF TGTGCCAGCAGCTTGGCCGGACTAGTAACAGATACGCAGTATTTT
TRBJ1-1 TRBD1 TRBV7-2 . CASSLGGQGGEAFF TGTGCCAGCAGCTTAGGTGGACAGGGGGGGGAAGCTTTCTTT
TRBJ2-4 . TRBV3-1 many CASSQVRGNIQYF TGTGCCAGCAGCCAAGTTAGGGGCAACATTCAGTACTTC
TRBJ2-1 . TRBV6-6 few CASRPEGGEQFF TGTGCCAGCAGACCTGAGGGTGGTGAGCAGTTCTTC
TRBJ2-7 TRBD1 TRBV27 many CASSPITGGSGEQYF TGTGCCAGCAGTCCAATCACAGGGGGATCGGGCGAGCAGTACTTC
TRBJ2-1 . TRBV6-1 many CASREPFGFPNNEQFF TGTGCCAGCAGGGAACCTTTTGGGTTTCCAAACAATGAGCAGTTCTTC
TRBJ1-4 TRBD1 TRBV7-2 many CASSLLQGATNEKLFF TGTGCCAGCAGCTTACTACAGGGGGCGACTAATGAAAAACTGTTTTTT
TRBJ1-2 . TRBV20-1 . CSARGPGPNYGYTF TGCAGTGCCCGGGGCCCAGGGCCGAACTATGGCTACACCTTC
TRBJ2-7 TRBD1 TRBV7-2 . CASRATGVHEQYF TGTGCCAGCAGGGCCACAGGGGTCCACGAGCAGTACTTC
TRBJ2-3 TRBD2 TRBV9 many CASSGGLGATDTQYF TGTGCCAGCAGCGGTGGACTAGGGGCCACAGATACGCAGTATTTT
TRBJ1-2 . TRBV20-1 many CSAGTGRNYGYTF TGCAGTGCAGGGACGGGACGAAACTATGGCTACACCTTC
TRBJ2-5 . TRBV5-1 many CASSLALETQYF TGCGCCAGCAGCTTGGCCCTAGAGACCCAGTACTTC
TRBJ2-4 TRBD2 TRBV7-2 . CASSADSGRGEQYF TGTGCCAGCAGCGCTGATAGCGGGAGGGGTGAGCAGTACTTC
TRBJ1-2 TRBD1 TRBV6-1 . CASSESSPGLGGGYTF TGTGCCAGCAGTGAAAGCAGCCCGGGGTTAGGGGGCGGCTACACCTTC
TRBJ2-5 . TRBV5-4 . CASSDGFRGETQYF TGTGCCAGCAGCGACGGATTCCGTGGGGAGACCCAGTACTTC
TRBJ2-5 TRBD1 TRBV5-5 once CASSQNLGGMETQYF TGTGCCAGCAGCCAGAACTTAGGGGGCATGGAGACCCAGTACTTC
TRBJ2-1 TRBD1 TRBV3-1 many CASSPLDRGLSNEQFF TGTGCCAGCAGCCCGTTGGACAGGGGACTGTCCAATGAGCAGTTCTTC
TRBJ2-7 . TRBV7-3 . CASSLGSGSNYEQYF TGTGCCAGCAGCTTAGGTAGTGGGAGCAATTACGAGCAGTACTTC
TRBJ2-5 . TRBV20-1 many CSASSNGGVGETQYF TGCAGTGCTTCCTCCAATGGGGGAGTTGGAGAGACCCAGTACTTC
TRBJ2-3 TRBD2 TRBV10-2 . CASSVLVTSGSLTDTQYF TGCGCCAGCAGCGTCCTCGTGACTAGCGGGAGCCTCACAGATACGCAGTATTTT
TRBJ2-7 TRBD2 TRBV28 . CASSFPLRESSYEQYF TGTGCCAGCAGTTTCCCGTTGCGGGAGAGCTCCTACGAGCAGTACTTC
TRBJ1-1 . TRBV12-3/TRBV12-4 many CASNYPGDTEAFF TGTGCCAGCAATTATCCAGGGGACACTGAAGCTTTCTTT
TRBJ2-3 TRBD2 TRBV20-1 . CSALSGRALYTQYF TGCAGTGCCCTTAGCGGGAGGGCCTTGTATACGCAGTATTTT
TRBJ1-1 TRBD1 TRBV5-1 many CASSSIQGGTEAFF TGCGCCAGCAGCTCAATACAGGGGGGCACTGAAGCTTTCTTT